This T cell receptor beta chain emerged from a study of control samples from healthy donors and cancer patients. CDR1 and CDR2 from the germline V gene are SGHDT and YYEEEE. The CDR3 extends over 15 amino acids. The V gene end was trimmed by 4 bases and the J gene end by 7 bases; junction bases not matched to a gene: 11. Sequencing was performed with immunoSEQ multiplex PCR; in TCRdb, only in-frame clones are kept and a portion is missing. The sample lists 48,000 or so clones; 93% were seen once. The origin of this receptor is a woman between 50 and 59 years old with head and neck cancer. The chain links TRBV5-6 to TRBJ2-4; 7 nucleotides align to TRBD1. The sample comprised PBMCs. In DNA, the CDR3 is TGTGCCAGCAGCGCATACAGGGGAACGCGGAACATTCAGTACTTC. Amino acids: CASSAYRGTRNIQYF. The whole variable domain, filled in from reference TRBV5-6 and TRBJ2-4, reads DAGVTQSPTHLIKTRGQQVTLRCSPKSGHDTVSWYQQALGQGPQFIFQYYEEEERQRGNFPDRFSGHQFPNYSSELNVNALLLGDSALYLCASSAYRGTRNIQYFGAGTRLSVL.